This note documents a single T cell receptor beta chain sequence. The target antigen is unknown. The data were obtained in a study of cytomegalovirus exposure and HLA in healthy donors. The overall study: Across 350 to 500 genotyped donors, 81% landed in the Caucasian-associated ancestry cluster. Broader study findings: In vitro testing confirmed a few CMV-associated chains as specific for CMV antigens. CMV serostatus was the sole immune exposure data available.

A multiplex PCR was run with 60 Vbeta primers and 13 Jbeta primers. Some clones are missing from TCRdb's copy, which holds only in-frame ones; the method was immunoSEQ multiplex PCR. This sample has 150,000 to 200,000 clones, with about 90% found just once. Source material: PBMCs. The clonotype was recovered from a girl under three years old in good health and CMV-seronegative.

The CDR3 DNA reads as TGTGCCAGTAGTATTGAGGGGGCTACCTATGGCTACACCTTC. This codes for CASSIEGATYGYTF. V usage is TRBV19 and J usage is TRBJ1-2; 7 bases line up with TRBD1. Germline values: CDR1 LNHDA, CDR2 SQIVND (reference sequence). Trimming took 3 bases from V and 4 from J; bases not matched to a gene: 5. This CDR3 has 14 residues.